This T cell receptor beta chain came from a study of blood T cells in healthy people across ages (dated by TCRdb to 2013 to 2016). For context, the study as a whole: Template switching captured roughly one uniquely barcoded TCR beta cDNA molecule per two T cells in model experiments. Two additional independent replicas of 1 million unique cDNA reads from the same blood draw were analyzed for two donors (one aged 18 to 30 and one aged 80 or older). To track age-related changes in TCR beta repertoire diversity, the study relied on deep sequencing normalized with unique cDNA molecular identifiers. Four age groups were formed from the donors: young (average about 15 years), middle-aged (roughly 38), aged (approximately 60) and long-lived (approximately 80). To avoid experimental bias, donors of different ages were distributed randomly across sequencing lanes. Beyond this particular receptor, the publication reports: Compared with the aged group, the long-lived group had more naive CD4+ T cells, fewer expanded clones and increased TCR diversity, a pattern suggesting age selection. There was a strong correlation between observed TCR beta diversity and the percentage of naive T cells measured by flow cytometry. The CMV infection status of donors was not known, potentially confounding age-related changes in expanded clonotypes. Bulk unsorted PBMC profiling prevented conclusive comparison of naive and antigen-experienced compartments. Observed TCR beta diversity per million T cells fell roughly linearly with age, and a significant reduction was already apparent by age around 44. Estimates of total diversity from one million sequenced T cells were regarded as lower bounds and underestimates.

Trimming at the junction amounts to 2 bases on V and 3 bases on J, and the germline ends lie 5 bases apart. The CDR3 has 12 amino acids, counting the end cysteine and phenylalanine. Only CDR3 DNA is held: 36 bases, read in frame from base 1. CDR1 and CDR2 were assigned from the germline V gene (reference sequence) as SGHKS and YYEKEE. Libraries came from 5' RACE. Reads for this sample came from an Illumina HiSeq 2500. A second PCR of roughly 7 to 11 cycles was performed with a sample-barcoded 5' primer and a J-beta primer mix. A unique molecular identifier was introduced onto each TCR beta cDNA molecule by a template-switch 5' adaptor carrying 12 random nucleotides. At least 2.5 million CDR3-containing paired-end reads were obtained from each sample. First-strand cDNA synthesis was performed from all RNA using the Mint cDNA synthesis kit, with priming by a TRBC-specific oligonucleotide. All cDNA was treated with uracil-DNA glycosylase and then went through a first 18-cycle PCR with the universal primers M1SS and BC2_uni_R. The published analysis was carried out like this. For normalization, 1 million high-quality reads, each with a distinct molecular identifier, were randomly selected from each sample. Instead of being binned into consensus sequences, reads that shared molecular identifiers were thrown out. MiTCR, run with a Q25 quality threshold and the strictest error-elimination algorithm, handled CDR3 identification, clonotype clustering and error correction. A nonparametric unseen species model with Euler transformation was used to estimate a lower bound on total TCR beta diversity. The public reads were run again by TCRdb, first through fastp at Q25 and then through MiXCR, and only productive beta chains were kept. Rows are combined by CDR3 protein, so each entry shows the most common genes and DNA. Clone size and V and J calls follow TCRdb, not the original study. The sample table contains more than 1,400,000 distinct CDR3 sequences; only one count was recorded for approximately 38% of them. The ten largest clonotypes hold roughly 7.7% of the sample.

About this clonotype itself: Its antigen target is currently unknown. A much larger clone lies a single base off, so this may be a read error.

The donors were roughly 38 Caucasian individuals from Russia, aged about 6 to 95 years, who were systemically healthy. Approximately 9.3 milliliters of peripheral blood were collected from each donor into EDTA-treated Vacutainer tubes. Ficoll-Paque density-gradient centrifugation was used to isolate PBMCs, with at least 6.5 million obtained per sample. Total RNA, at least 6 micrograms per sample, was extracted from PBMCs with Trizol reagent. For every donor, flow cytometry on a PBMC aliquot measured the percentage of naive CD45RAhigh/CD27high T cells. The receptor comes from a woman aged 18-30 years in good health. What was sequenced was blood. The chain is assembled from TRBV5-5 and TRBJ1-1, with the D gene not clear enough to name. The nucleotides read TGTGCCAGCAGCTTCCCGTACACTGAAGCTTTCTTT. Its amino acids are CASSFPYTEAFF. Outside the CDR3, residues come from the reference TRBV5-5 and TRBJ1-1 proteins, so the full variable domain is: DAGVTQSPTHLIKTRGQQVTLRCSPISGHKSVSWYQQVLGQGPQFIFQYYEKEERGRGNFPDRFSARQFPNYSSELNVNALLLGDSALYLCASSFPYTEAFFGQGTRLTVV.